The 31 T cell receptor beta chains in this list originate from one sample, sequenced in a study of cytomegalovirus exposure and HLA in healthy donors. PCR employed 60 Vbeta and 13 Jbeta primers. Libraries were prepared by immunoSEQ multiplex PCR; TCRdb keeps only in-frame clonotypes and omits some of them. This table has 170,000 or so clones, around 81% appearing once. The specimen sequenced was PBMCs. Receptors originate from a woman between 25 and 40 years old in good health and CMV-seronegative.

The V call is TRBV4-3, the J call TRBJ1-5; tentatively, D is TRBD1 (5 bases). V dropped 0 bases and J dropped 4 bases, with 13 bases sitting between them. The CDR3 loop spans 16 amino acids. Germline CDR1 LGHNA, CDR2 YSLEER. For the CDR3, the DNA is TGCGCCAGCAGCCAAGATACTCAGGGCCGAAATCAGCCCCAGCATTTT. This translates into CASSQDTQGRNQPQHF.

This sequence joins TRBV4-1 and TRBJ2-5, with D unclear. CDR3 size: 16 residues. CDR1 is MGHRA, CDR2 YSYEKL, per germline. With 1 base removed from V and 3 bases from J, the gap between germline ends came to 15 bases. The CDR3 loop reads CASSQVPTSKEETQYF. The CDR3 DNA is TGCGCCAGCAGCCAAGTTCCGACATCAAAAGAAGAGACCCAGTACTTC.

The rearrangement links TRBV30 to TRBJ2-7, with a possible D match to TRBD1 (5 bases). This CDR3 spans 14 amino acids. Germline-derived CDR1 and CDR2 are GTSNPN and SVGIG (reference sequence). V was cut by 4 bases and J by 6 bases, with 19 bases left in between. For the CDR3, the DNA is TGTGCCTGGAAGGTACAGGTGTTACGTAGCGAGCAGTACTTC. Amino acid sequence: CAWKVQVLRSEQYF.

This chain connects TRBV28 to TRBJ1-3; perhaps TRBD1 as D (6 bases). Germline-derived CDR1 and CDR2 are MDHEN and SYDVKM. Trimming shortened V by 8 bases and J by 4 bases, and 15 bases separated the two germline ends. CDR3 length: 14 amino acids. The CDR3 sequence is CASYRGTPGNTIYF. The CDR3 bases are TGTGCCAGCTATAGGGGGACACCGGGAAACACCATATATTTT.

This chain uses TRBV14 with TRBJ2-2, with D perhaps TRBD2 (6 bases). The V gene's germline CDR1 is SGHDN and CDR2 FVKESK. V was clipped by 2 bases and J by 4 bases, with 14 bases between them. The CDR3 extends over 16 amino acids. CDR3 amino acids: CASSQIPGATTGELFF. The CDR3 nucleotides read TGTGCCAGCAGCCAAATTCCGGGAGCGACCACCGGGGAGCTGTTTTTT. Full variable domain (remainder filled in from reference TRBV14 and TRBJ2-2): EAGVTQFPSHSVIEKGQTVTLRCDPISGHDNLYWYRRVMGKEIKFLLHFVKESKQDESGMPNNRFLAERTGGTYSTLKVQPAELEDSGVYFCASSQIPGATTGELFFGEGSRLTVL.

The chain has TRBV28 and TRBJ2-1; 9 positions agree with TRBD1. The CDR3 is 15 amino acids. Looked up from germline, CDR1 is MDHEN and CDR2 is SYDVKM. The trim removed 6 bases at V and 5 bases at J, leaving 8 bases unmatched. CDR3 nucleotide sequence: TGTGCCAGCAGCCCACAGGGGGCGCGGCACAATGAGCAGTTCTTC. Translated: CASSPQGARHNEQFF. The whole variable domain, filled in from reference TRBV28 and TRBJ2-1, reads DVKVTQSSRYLVKRTGEKVFLECVQDMDHENMFWYRQDPGLGLRLIYFSYDVKMKEKGDIPEGYSVSREKKERFSLILESASTNQTSMYLCASSPQGARHNEQFFGPGTRLTVL.

The rearrangement joins TRBV7-6 to TRBJ2-5, with 7 bases that match TRBD2. Germline assignment: CDR1 SGHVS and CDR2 FNYEAQ. V was pared by 4 bases and J by 7 bases, with 6 bases of the junction left unmatched. The CDR3 extends over 13 amino acids. The CDR3 nucleotides read TGTGCCAGCAGCTGGGACCCGGGAGGGACCCAGTACTTC. It specifies CASSWDPGGTQYF.

The J gene is TRBJ2-7, the V gene TRBV27; TRBD1 is a possible D gene (5 bases). CDR1 and CDR2 from the germline V gene are MNHEY and SMNVEV (reference sequence). This CDR3 has 13 amino acids. V lost 2 bases, J lost 4 bases, and 9 bases lay in between. This CDR3 is CASSLTGDYEQYF. For the CDR3, the DNA is TGTGCCAGCAGTTTAACAGGAGATTACGAGCAGTACTTC.

The chain uses TRBV11-3 and TRBJ2-1; 11 nucleotides line up with TRBD2. Trimming cost V 4 bases and J 8 bases; bases outside gene matches: 7. The germline V gene has CDR1 SGHNT and CDR2 YENEEA. This CDR3 has 15 amino acids. The DNA for the CDR3 is TGTGCCAGCAGCTCTCGGACTAGCGGGTTCTATGAGCAGTTCTTC. Translated: CASSSRTSGFYEQFF.

This sequence joins TRBV28 and TRBJ1-6; TRBD1 is a possible D gene (5 bases). This CDR3 region has 16 residues. CDR1 is MDHEN and CDR2 is SYDVKM in the germline V gene. Between the trimmed V and J ends, which lost 3 bases and 7 bases, there was a span of 16 bases. The CDR3 spells CASSLRDSGKNSPLHF. In DNA form, the CDR3 reads TGTGCCAGCAGTTTGCGCGATTCAGGGAAAAATTCACCCCTCCACTTT.

The chain is built from TRBV27 and TRBJ2-4; 7 bases are shared with TRBD2. Trimming at V came to 3 bases and at J to 6 bases, leaving 5 bases not matched to a gene. The CDR3 has 14 amino acids. Germline assignment: CDR1 MNHEY and CDR2 SMNVEV (reference sequence). This CDR3 is CASSFASGLNIQYF. As DNA, the CDR3 is TGTGCCAGCAGTTTCGCTAGCGGATTAAACATTCAGTACTTC.

This rearrangement joins TRBV20-1 to TRBJ2-1; the D is unclear. Trimming cost V 4 bases and J 5 bases, with 6 bases left between them. The CDR3 consists of 11 residues. Germline CDR1 and CDR2: DFQATT and SNEGSKA (reference sequence). CDR3 amino acids: CSANYHNEQFF. CDR3 DNA sequence: TGCAGTGCTAACTACCACAATGAGCAGTTCTTC.

The V and J genes are TRBV9 and TRBJ2-3; tentative D call: TRBD2 (6 bases). CDR3 length: 16 residues. V shed 0 bases and J shed 3 bases, with 14 bases lying between them. Per the germline V gene, CDR1 is SGDLS and CDR2 is YYNGEE. CDR3 sequence reads: CASSVVAGRVTDTQYF. Here the CDR3 DNA reads TGTGCCAGCAGCGTAGTGGCGGGACGGGTGACAGATACGCAGTATTTT.

This rearrangement joins TRBV7-9 to TRBJ1-3; TRBD1 matches at 11 bases. Trimming at V came to 6 bases and at J to 6 bases, leaving 10 bases not matched to a gene. The CDR3 consists of 16 residues. Per germline, CDR1 SEHNR and CDR2 FQNEAQ (reference sequence). The CDR3 loop is CASRQKPGQGENTIYF. CDR3 sequence (DNA): TGTGCCAGCAGACAAAAACCGGGACAGGGGGAAAACACCATATATTTT.

The chain uses TRBV11-3 and TRBJ1-2; 9 bases are shared with TRBD1. Per the germline V gene, CDR1 is SGHNT and CDR2 is YENEEA. V dropped 5 bases and J dropped 6; count of bases not matched to a gene: 7. The CDR3 is 14 amino acids. The DNA of the CDR3 is TGTGCCAGCAGCCGCTCAGACAGGGGGGATGGCTACACCTTC. Translated, it gives CASSRSDRGDGYTF.

DNA for the CDR3: TGTGCCAGCAGCCGGGGAGGGACAGGGTATACTGAAGCTTTCTTT. Protein: CASSRGGTGYTEAFF. This chain connects TRBV6-5 to TRBJ1-1; 9 bases line up with TRBD1. Germline lookup yields CDR1 MNHEY and CDR2 SVGAGI. The CDR3 length is 15 residues. V was pared by 6 bases and J by 5 bases, with 10 bases of the junction left unmatched.

The genes are TRBV19 and TRBJ1-1, with D unclear. V dropped 4 bases and J dropped 4 bases, with 10 bases sitting between them. Germline CDR1 and CDR2: LNHDA and SQIVND (reference sequence). The CDR3 sequence is 13 residues long. CDR3 loop: CASSTEGSTEAFF. In DNA form, the CDR3 reads TGTGCCAGTAGTACCGAGGGAAGCACTGAAGCTTTCTTT.

This clone appeared once. The chain couples TRBV19 to TRBJ1-4; D gene uncertain. The germline V gene has CDR1 LNHDA and CDR2 SQIVND (reference sequence). This CDR3 spans 11 amino acids. Between the trimmed V and J ends, which lost 1 base and 12 bases, there was a span of 6 bases. The CDR3 DNA is TGTGCCAGTAGTATAGTTGTAGAACTGTTTTTT. This translates into CASSIVVELFF. The whole variable domain, filled in from reference TRBV19 and TRBJ1-4, reads DGGITQSPKYLFRKEGQNVTLSCEQNLNHDAMYWYRQDPGQGLRLIYYSQIVNDFQKGDIAEGYSVSREKKESFPLTVTSAQKNPTAFYLCASSIVVELFFGSGTQLSVL.

The V and J genes are TRBV7-2 and TRBJ1-5; 8 nucleotides match TRBD1. Germline V lookup: CDR1 SGHTA, CDR2 FQGNSA. This CDR3 contains 18 residues. Trimming took 5 bases from V and 0 from J; bases not matched to a gene: 12. CDR3 sequence: CASSQTGADPYSNQPQHF. The CDR3 nucleotides are TGTGCCAGCAGCCAGACAGGGGCGGATCCCTATAGCAATCAGCCCCAGCATTTT.

As regards this clone: At one end, the junction sequence differs from germline, possibly due to a read error. This sequence joins TRBV7-7 and TRBJ2-3; 8 nucleotides line up with TRBD2. The germline CDR1 and CDR2 sequences are SSHAT and FNYEAQ (reference sequence). CDR3 length: 17 residues. The CDR3 coding sequence is TGTGCTAGCAGCTTATTAACTAGCGGTACTAGCACAGATACGCAGTATTTT. Residues: CASSLLTSGTSTDTQYF.

The rearrangement links TRBV5-6 to TRBJ1-6, with 8 bases that match TRBD1. Germline values: CDR1 SGHDT, CDR2 YYEEEE. The V segment lost 0 bases and the J segment 7 bases; nucleotides outside the gene matches: 6. This CDR3 has 16 amino acids. This chain's CDR3 is CASSLDQGQDNSPLHF. In nucleotides, the CDR3 is TGTGCCAGCAGCTTGGACCAGGGACAGGACAATTCACCCCTCCACTTT.

This clone occurred once. This sequence joins TRBV7-6 and TRBJ2-3; 8 bases agree with TRBD1. Germline CDR1 and CDR2: SGHVS and FNYEAQ. The CDR3 is 15 residues long. With 2 bases clipped from V and 4 bases from J, the junction kept 5 bases outside the gene matches. The CDR3 DNA reads TGTGCCAGCAGCTTATTGGCAGGGGGCGCAGATACGCAGTATTTT. It yields the protein CASSLLAGGADTQYF.

The chain employs TRBV15 and TRBJ1-4; D remains ambiguous. Germline CDR1 LNHNV, CDR2 YYDKDF (reference sequence). V lost 3 bases and J 0 bases, leaving 11 bases between the germline ends. There are 16 residues in the CDR3. The CDR3 coding sequence is TGTGCCACCAGCAGTACTCCGCAATCAACTAATGAAAAACTGTTTTTT. Its translation: CATSSTPQSTNEKLFF.

The gene calls are TRBV10-3 and TRBJ2-1, with 9 nucleotides matching TRBD1. The ends lost 4 bases at V and 5 bases at J; junction bases unmatched: 0. CDR3 length: 13 amino acids. In germline, CDR1 is ENHRY, CDR2 SYGVKD. The CDR3 DNA reads as TGTGCCATCAGTGGGACAGGGGACAATGAGCAGTTCTTC. Amino acid sequence: CAISGTGDNEQFF.

V is TRBV10-3 and J is TRBJ2-1; the D gene is possibly TRBD2 (6 bases). Germline V gives CDR1 ENHRY, CDR2 SYGVKD. This CDR3 has 13 residues. Trimming shortened V by 8 bases and J by 3 bases, and 11 bases separated the two germline ends. Here the CDR3 reads CAIVSGDYNEQFF. CDR3 bases: TGTGCCATCGTTAGCGGAGACTACAATGAGCAGTTCTTC.

The chain has TRBV4-3 and TRBJ1-3; TRBD1 might be the D (6 bases). The length of the CDR3 is 15 residues. CDR1 is LGHNA, CDR2 YSLEER, per germline. Trimming pared 1 base from V and 2 bases from J, leaving 9 bases between. The CDR3 sequence is CASSQVTGTGNTIYF. In DNA form, the CDR3 reads TGCGCCAGCAGCCAAGTTACAGGGACTGGAAACACCATATATTTT.

V is TRBV18 and J is TRBJ1-4, with D possibly matching TRBD1 (5 bases). Germline-derived CDR1 and CDR2 are KGHSH and LQKENI. There are 15 residues in the CDR3. Deletions cut 3 bases from V and 4 bases from J, with 12 bases between. The CDR3 region has the DNA TGTGCCAGCTCACCGGTCAGGGCACTTAATGAAAAACTGTTTTTT. This encodes CASSPVRALNEKLFF.

The CDR3 DNA sequence: TGTGCCAGTAGTATACTTTCCCGGGGCACTGAAGCTTTCTTT. It encodes CASSILSRGTEAFF. The chain has TRBV19 and TRBJ1-1; D gene ambiguous. Germline CDR1 LNHDA, CDR2 SQIVND (reference sequence). There are 14 residues in the CDR3. The V gene lost 2 bases and the J gene lost 4 bases, with 11 bases spanning the gap.

The gene calls are TRBV28 and TRBJ2-7; D may be TRBD2 (8 bases). Germline CDR1 MDHEN, CDR2 SYDVKM. V shed 2 bases and J shed 4 bases, with 21 bases lying between them. The length of the CDR3 is 17 residues. CDR3 DNA sequence: TGTGCCAGCAGTTTAGTCGGGGGGGGACAGTTAGGGTACGAGCAGTACTTC. This encodes CASSLVGGGQLGYEQYF.

The rearrangement uses TRBV7-9 and TRBJ2-4; 7 nucleotides agree with TRBD1. Germline CDR1 reads SEHNR; CDR2 reads FQNEAQ (reference sequence). This CDR3 is 15 amino acids long. J lost 5 bases, V lost 4 bases, and 8 bases had no gene match. The CDR3 DNA is TGTGCCAGCAGCTACGCCACAGGGGTCGAAAACATTCAGTACTTC. This translates into CASSYATGVENIQYF.

The rearrangement joins TRBV7-9 to TRBJ1-3; D call uncertain. Between the trimmed V and J ends, which lost 5 bases and 0 bases, there was a span of 8 bases. Per germline, CDR1 SEHNR and CDR2 FQNEAQ (reference sequence). This CDR3 comprises 14 residues. CDR3 residues: CASSLEYSGNTIYF. Here the CDR3 DNA reads TGTGCCAGCAGCCTCGAGTACTCTGGAAACACCATATATTTT.